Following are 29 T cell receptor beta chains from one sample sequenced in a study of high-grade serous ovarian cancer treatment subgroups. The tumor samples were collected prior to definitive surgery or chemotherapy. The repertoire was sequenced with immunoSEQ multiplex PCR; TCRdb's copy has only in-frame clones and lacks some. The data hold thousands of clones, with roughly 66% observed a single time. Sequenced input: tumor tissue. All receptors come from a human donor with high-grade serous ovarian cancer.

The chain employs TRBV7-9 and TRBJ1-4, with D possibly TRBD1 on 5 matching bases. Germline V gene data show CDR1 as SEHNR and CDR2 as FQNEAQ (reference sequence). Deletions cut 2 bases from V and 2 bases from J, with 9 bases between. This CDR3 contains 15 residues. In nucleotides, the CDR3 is TGTGCCAGCAGCTTAAGACAGACTACTAATGAAAAACTGTTTTTT. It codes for CASSLRQTTNEKLFF.

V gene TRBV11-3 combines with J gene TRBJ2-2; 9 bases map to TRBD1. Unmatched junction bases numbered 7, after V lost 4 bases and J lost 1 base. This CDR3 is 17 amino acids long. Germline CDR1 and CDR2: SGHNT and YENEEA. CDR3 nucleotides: TGTGCCAGCAGCTACAGACCGGGACAGGGGAACACCGGGGAGCTGTTTTTT. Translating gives CASSYRPGQGNTGELFF.

CDR3 residues: CASSGQGGQETQYF. Written as DNA, the CDR3 is TGCGCCAGCTCCGGGCAGGGAGGGCAAGAGACCCAGTACTTC. The chain joins TRBV5-1 to TRBJ2-5, with 7 bases identical to TRBD2. V shed 7 bases and J 2 bases; nucleotides not matched to a gene: 8. The CDR3 is 14 amino acids. The V gene's germline CDR1 is SGHRS and CDR2 YFSETQ.

CDR3 amino acids: CASSETGYTEAFF. In DNA, the CDR3 is TGTGCCAGCAGCGAAACAGGGTACACTGAAGCTTTCTTT. The chain uses TRBV7-9 and TRBJ1-1; perhaps TRBD1 as D (6 bases). The CDR3 sequence is 13 residues long. Germline V lookup: CDR1 SEHNR, CDR2 FQNEAQ (reference sequence). V dropped 5 bases and J dropped 3 bases, with 10 bases sitting between them.

CDR3 residues: CAWGRFNEQFF. The CDR3 DNA is TGTGCCTGGGGGAGATTTAATGAGCAGTTCTTC. The chain employs TRBV30 and TRBJ2-1; perhaps TRBD2 as D (5 bases). CDR1 and CDR2 from the germline V gene are GTSNPN and SVGIG (reference sequence). With 5 bases removed from V and 7 bases from J, the gap between germline ends came to 9 bases. The CDR3 has 11 residues.

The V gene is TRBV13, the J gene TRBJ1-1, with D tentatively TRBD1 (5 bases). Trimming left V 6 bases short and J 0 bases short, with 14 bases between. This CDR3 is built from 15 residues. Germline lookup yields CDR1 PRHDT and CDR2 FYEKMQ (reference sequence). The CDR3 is CASRTRGGMNTEAFF. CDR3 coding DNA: TGTGCCAGCAGAACCCGCGGGGGGATGAACACTGAAGCTTTCTTT.

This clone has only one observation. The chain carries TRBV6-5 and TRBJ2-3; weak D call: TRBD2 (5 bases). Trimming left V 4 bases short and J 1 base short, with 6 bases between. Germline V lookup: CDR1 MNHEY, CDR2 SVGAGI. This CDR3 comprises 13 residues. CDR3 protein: CASSLRGTDTQYF. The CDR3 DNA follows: TGTGCCAGCAGTTTGCGGGGCACAGATACGCAGTATTTT.

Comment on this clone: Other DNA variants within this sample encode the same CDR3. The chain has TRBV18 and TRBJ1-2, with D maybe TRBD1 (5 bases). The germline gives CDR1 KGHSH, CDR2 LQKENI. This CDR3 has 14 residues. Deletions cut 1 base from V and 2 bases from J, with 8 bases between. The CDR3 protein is CASSPQGQNYGYTF. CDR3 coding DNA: TGTGCCAGCTCACCACAGGGGCAAAACTATGGCTACACCTTC.

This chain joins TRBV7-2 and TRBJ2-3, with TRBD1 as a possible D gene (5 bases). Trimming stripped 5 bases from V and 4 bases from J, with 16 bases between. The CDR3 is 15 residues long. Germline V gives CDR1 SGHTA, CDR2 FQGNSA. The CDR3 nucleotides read TGTGCCAGCAGCCCCAGAGTGGTCAGGGCAGATACGCAGTATTTT. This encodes CASSPRVVRADTQYF.

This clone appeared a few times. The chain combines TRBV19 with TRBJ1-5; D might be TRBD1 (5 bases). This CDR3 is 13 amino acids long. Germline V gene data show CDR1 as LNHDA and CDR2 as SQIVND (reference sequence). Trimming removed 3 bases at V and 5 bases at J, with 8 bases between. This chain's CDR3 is CASSIGRDQPQHF. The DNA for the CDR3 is TGTGCCAGTAGTATCGGCAGGGATCAGCCCCAGCATTTT.

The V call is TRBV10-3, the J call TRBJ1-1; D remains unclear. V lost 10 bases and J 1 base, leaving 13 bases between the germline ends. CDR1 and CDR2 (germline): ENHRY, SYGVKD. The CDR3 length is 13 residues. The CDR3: CASRVGRNTEAFF. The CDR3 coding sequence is TGTGCCAGTCGTGTCGGCCGGAACACTGAAGCTTTCTTT.

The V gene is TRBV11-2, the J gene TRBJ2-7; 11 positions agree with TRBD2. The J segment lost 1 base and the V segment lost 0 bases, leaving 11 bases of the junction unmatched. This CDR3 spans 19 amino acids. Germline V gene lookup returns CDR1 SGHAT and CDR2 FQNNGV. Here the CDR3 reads CASSLDWASGGPLSYEQYF. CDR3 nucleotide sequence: TGTGCCAGCAGCTTAGATTGGGCTAGCGGGGGGCCTCTATCCTACGAGCAGTACTTC.

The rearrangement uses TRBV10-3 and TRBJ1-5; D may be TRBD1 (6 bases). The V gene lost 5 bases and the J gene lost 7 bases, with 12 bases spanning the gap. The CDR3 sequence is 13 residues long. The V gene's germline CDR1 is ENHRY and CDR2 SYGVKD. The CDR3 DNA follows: TGTGCCATCAGTCAACAGGGAGGGCAGCCCCAGCATTTT. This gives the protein CAISQQGGQPQHF.

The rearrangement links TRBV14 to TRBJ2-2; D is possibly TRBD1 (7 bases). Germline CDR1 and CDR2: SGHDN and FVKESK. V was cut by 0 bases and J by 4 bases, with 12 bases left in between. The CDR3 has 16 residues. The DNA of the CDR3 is TGTGCCAGCAGCCAAGAGACTAGGGGGCGCACCGGGGAGCTGTTTTTT. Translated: CASSQETRGRTGELFF.

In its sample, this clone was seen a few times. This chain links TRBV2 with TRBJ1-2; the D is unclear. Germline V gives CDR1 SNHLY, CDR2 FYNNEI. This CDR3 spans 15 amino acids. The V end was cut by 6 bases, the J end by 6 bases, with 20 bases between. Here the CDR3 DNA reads TGTGCCAGCAGCCAGATTAAGACGACGAACCATGGCTACACCTTC. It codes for CASSQIKTTNHGYTF.

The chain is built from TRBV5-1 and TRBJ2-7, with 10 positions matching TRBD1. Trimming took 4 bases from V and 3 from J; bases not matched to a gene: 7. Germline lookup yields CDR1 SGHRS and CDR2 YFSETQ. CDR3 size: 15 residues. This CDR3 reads CASSLSGTGVYEQYF. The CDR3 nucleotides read TGCGCCAGCAGCCTATCAGGGACAGGGGTCTACGAGCAGTACTTC.

The CDR3 DNA reads TGCAGCGTCCTCAGACCGAATGAAAAACTGTTTTTT. Translating it yields CSVLRPNEKLFF. This chain joins TRBV29-1 and TRBJ1-4; D gene ambiguous. CDR1 and CDR2 from the germline V gene are SQVTM and ANQGSEA. The CDR3 has 12 amino acids. V lost 6 bases and J 5 bases, leaving 10 bases between the germline ends.

The CDR3 loop reads CASRKQGSTDTQYF. CDR3 DNA: TGTGCCAGCAGGAAACAGGGCAGCACAGATACGCAGTATTTT. The rearrangement links TRBV6-4 to TRBJ2-3; D possibly corresponds to TRBD1 (6 bases). Germline V gene sequence: CDR1 MRHNA, CDR2 SNTAGT. V gave up 6 bases and J gave up 0 bases, with 10 bases separating them. CDR3 length equals 14 residues.

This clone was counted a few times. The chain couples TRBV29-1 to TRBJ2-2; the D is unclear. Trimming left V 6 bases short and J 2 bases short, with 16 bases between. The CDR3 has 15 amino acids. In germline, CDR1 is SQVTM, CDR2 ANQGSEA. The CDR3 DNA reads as TGCAGCGTGAAGACTGCCAAACCCAACACCGGGGAGCTGTTTTTT. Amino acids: CSVKTAKPNTGELFF.

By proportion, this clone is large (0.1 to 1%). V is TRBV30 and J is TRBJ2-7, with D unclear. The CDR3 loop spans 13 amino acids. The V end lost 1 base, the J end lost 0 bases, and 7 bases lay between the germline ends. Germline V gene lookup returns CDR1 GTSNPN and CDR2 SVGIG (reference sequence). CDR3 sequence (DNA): TGTGCCTGGAGTGGGCAAGACTCCTACGAGCAGTACTTC. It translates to CAWSGQDSYEQYF. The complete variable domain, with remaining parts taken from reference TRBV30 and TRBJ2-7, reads SQTIHQWPATLVQPVGSPLSLECTVEGTSNPNLYWYRQAAGRGLQLLFYSVGIGQISSEVPQNLSASRPQDRQFILSSKKLLLSDSGFYLCAWSGQDSYEQYFGPGTRLTVT.

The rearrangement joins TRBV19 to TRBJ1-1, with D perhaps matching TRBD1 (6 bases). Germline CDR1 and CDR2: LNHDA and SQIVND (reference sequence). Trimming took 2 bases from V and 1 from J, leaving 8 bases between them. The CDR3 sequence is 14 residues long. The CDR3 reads CASSIQGKNTEAFF. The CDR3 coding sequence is TGTGCCAGTAGTATACAGGGGAAGAACACTGAAGCTTTCTTT.

The CDR3 loop is CASSLQGATEAFF. Here the CDR3 DNA reads TGTGCCAGCAGTCTACAGGGGGCCACTGAAGCTTTCTTT. This chain connects TRBV6-6 to TRBJ1-1; 9 nucleotides agree with TRBD1. The CDR3 is 13 residues long. The ends lost 5 bases at V and 4 bases at J; junction bases unmatched: 2. Germline CDR1 reads MNHNY; CDR2 reads SVGAGI (reference sequence).

CDR3 DNA: TGTGCCAGCCTTCCTGTGGCGGGCACACCGTTCTTC. Translating gives CASLPVAGTPFF. The chain uses TRBV19 and TRBJ2-1; D perhaps matches TRBD2 (5 bases). The germline CDR1 and CDR2 sequences are LNHDA and SQIVND (reference sequence). With 9 bases removed from V and 15 bases from J, the gap between germline ends came to 21 bases. CDR3 length equals 12 residues.

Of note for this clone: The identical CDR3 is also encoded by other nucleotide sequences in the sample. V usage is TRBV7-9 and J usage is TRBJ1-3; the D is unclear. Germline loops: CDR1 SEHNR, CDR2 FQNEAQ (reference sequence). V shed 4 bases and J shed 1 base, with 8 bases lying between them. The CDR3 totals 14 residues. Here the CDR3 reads CASSSGGSGNTIYF. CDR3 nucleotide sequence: TGTGCCAGCAGCTCCGGTGGGTCTGGAAACACCATATATTTT.

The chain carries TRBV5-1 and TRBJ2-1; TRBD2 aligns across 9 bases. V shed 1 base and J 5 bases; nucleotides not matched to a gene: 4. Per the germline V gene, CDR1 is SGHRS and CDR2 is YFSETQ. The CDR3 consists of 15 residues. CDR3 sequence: CASSLYLAGNNEQFF. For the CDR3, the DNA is TGCGCCAGCAGCTTGTATCTAGCGGGGAACAATGAGCAGTTCTTC.

As DNA, the CDR3 is TGTGCCAGCAGCTCCGGTGGGGGGATTGCCACTGAAGCTTTCTTT. Amino acid sequence: CASSSGGGIATEAFF. The V gene is TRBV7-9, the J gene TRBJ1-1; tentatively, D is TRBD1 (5 bases). The CDR3 spans 15 residues. Germline assignment: CDR1 SEHNR and CDR2 FQNEAQ (reference sequence). Trimming stripped 4 bases from V and 4 bases from J, with 16 bases between.

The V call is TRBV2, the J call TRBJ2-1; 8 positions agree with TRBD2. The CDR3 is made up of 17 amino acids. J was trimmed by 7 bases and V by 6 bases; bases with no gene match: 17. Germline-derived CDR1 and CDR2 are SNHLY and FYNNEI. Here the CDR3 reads CASSDPTRGGLWNEQFF. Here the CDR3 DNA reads TGTGCCAGCAGCGATCCTACCCGGGGGGGCCTTTGGAATGAGCAGTTCTTC. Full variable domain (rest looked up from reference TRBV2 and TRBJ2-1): EPEVTQTPSHQVTQMGQEVILRCVPISNHLYFYWYRQILGQKVEFLVSFYNNEISEKSEIFDDQFSVERPDGSNFTLKIRSTKLEDSAMYFCASSDPTRGGLWNEQFFGPGTRLTVL.

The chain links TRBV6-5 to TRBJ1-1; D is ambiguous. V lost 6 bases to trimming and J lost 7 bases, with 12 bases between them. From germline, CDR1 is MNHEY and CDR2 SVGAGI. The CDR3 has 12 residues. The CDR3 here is CASSDGGSEAFF. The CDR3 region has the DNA TGTGCCAGCAGCGATGGTGGCAGTGAAGCTTTCTTT.

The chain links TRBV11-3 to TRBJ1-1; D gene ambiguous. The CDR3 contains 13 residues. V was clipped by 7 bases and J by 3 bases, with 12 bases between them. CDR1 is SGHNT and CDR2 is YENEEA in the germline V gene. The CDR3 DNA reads TGTGCCAGCATCGCGGGGAGGGACACTGAAGCTTTCTTT. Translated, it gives CASIAGRDTEAFF.